This T cell receptor (beta chain) stems from a study of neoadjuvant anti-PD-1 for oral cavity cancer. In the study overall: Patients without progression received a fourth nivolumab dose around day 43, then surgical resection on days 50-56.

This clone came up a few times. As yet, its antigen is unknown. This CDR3 contains 12 residues. V was pared by 5 bases and J by 8 bases, with 2 bases of the junction left unmatched. Germline CDR1 SEHNR, CDR2 FQNEAQ (reference sequence). General study findings and limits: Pretreatment Treg/Th17 ratio correlated inversely with post-treatment tumor clonality. With a few patients per group, TCR findings need larger cohorts.

Most PBMC samples had 480 ng input DNA in six replicates. Sequenced by immunoSEQ multiplex PCR; TCRdb stores in-frame clones only, minus some. The sample has approximately 14,000 clones, roughly 64% seen once; the top ten hold about 2.2%. The TCR originated in a person aged 40 to 85 with oral cavity squamous cell carcinoma. The chain uses TRBV7-9 and TRBJ1-2; 10 nucleotides match TRBD1. This sample comprised PBMCs, obtained before nivolumab (anti-PD-1) treatment. The CDR3 region has the DNA TGTGCCAGCAGCCGGGACAGGGGCGGCTACACCTTC. It is translated as CASSRDRGGYTF. Supplemented by reference TRBV7-9 and TRBJ1-2, the full variable domain reads DTGVSQNPRHKITKRGQNVTFRCDPISEHNRLYWYRQTLGQGPEFLTYFQNEAQLEKSRLLSDRFSAERPKGSFSTLEIQRTEQGDSAMYLCASSRDRGGYTFGSGTRLTVV.